Following are 23 T cell receptor beta chains from one sample sequenced in a study of vaccination and CD4 T cells after COVID-19. These receptors have no identified antigens. Cultured CD4+ T-cell DNA underwent Oncomine TCR Beta short-read sequencing. One entry per CDR3 protein, called by TCRdb with MiXCR from the PCR reads. The sample lists roughly 10,000 distinct CDR3 sequences, 66% occurring once. Specified treatment: roughly nine-day PBMC culture with coronavirus spike peptide pools or control peptides (ViraFEST assay). The sequenced sample was CD4+ T cells from blood, cultured in vitro. Source of these receptors: a human donor who had recovered from COVID-19.

The chain combines TRBV20-1 with TRBJ2-5; 11 bases fit TRBD1. Germline-derived CDR1 and CDR2 are DFQATT and SNEGSKA (reference sequence). CDR3 length equals 13 residues. In DNA, the CDR3 is TGCAGCGCCTCGGGACAGGGGGTAGAGACCCAGTACTTC. It yields the protein CSASGQGVETQYF.

The chain carries TRBV6-1 and TRBJ2-2; D not resolved. CDR1 and CDR2 from the germline V gene are MNHNS and SASEGT. V lost 5 bases and J lost 5, with 15 bases in between. CDR3 size: 15 residues. The CDR3 coding sequence is TGTGCCAGCAGTCGTTCAGAGGTCGGAACCGGGGAGCTGTTTTTT. Residues: CASSRSEVGTGELFF.

The J gene is TRBJ1-1, the V gene TRBV2; D is undetermined. The CDR3 loop spans 13 amino acids. Germline assignment: CDR1 SNHLY and CDR2 FYNNEI. With 4 bases removed from V and 1 base from J, the gap between germline ends came to 7 bases. The CDR3 region is CASSGWENTEAFF. DNA of the CDR3: TGTGCCAGCAGTGGGTGGGAGAACACTGAAGCTTTCTTT.

CDR3 residues: CSASDRGPTGELFF. CDR3 DNA sequence: TGCAGTGCTTCGGACAGGGGGCCCACCGGGGAGCTGTTTTTT. This chain joins TRBV20-1 and TRBJ2-2; 11 positions match TRBD1. The CDR3 runs 14 residues. The trim removed 5 bases at V and 4 bases at J, leaving 3 bases unmatched. Germline CDR1 is DFQATT and CDR2 is SNEGSKA (reference sequence).

The chain couples TRBV12-5 to TRBJ2-3; 7 bases align to TRBD2. V trimming: 7 bases; J trimming: 1 base; junction bases outside the gene matches: 2. This CDR3 region has 13 residues. Germline CDR1 and CDR2: LGHNT and FRNRAP. CDR3 in amino acids: CASALAGTDTQYF. CDR3 sequence (DNA): TGTGCTAGTGCCCTAGCGGGCACAGATACGCAGTATTTT.

The chain recombines TRBV6-1 with TRBJ1-1; D unresolved. Per the germline V gene, CDR1 is MNHNS and CDR2 is SASEGT. The length of the CDR3 is 16 residues. The V end was cut by 7 bases, the J end by 1 base, with 19 bases between. As DNA, the CDR3 is TGTGCCAGCAAAGACCGATTCTGGCAGCAGAACACTGAAGCTTTCTTT. Residues: CASKDRFWQQNTEAFF.

The CDR3: CASSEIFGRADTQYF. DNA of the CDR3: TGTGCCAGCAGTGAAATTTTCGGTAGGGCAGATACGCAGTATTTT. V usage is TRBV6-1 and J usage is TRBJ2-3, with D uncertain. V dropped 2 bases and J dropped 4 bases, with 13 bases sitting between them. CDR1 is MNHNS and CDR2 is SASEGT in the germline V gene. The CDR3 loop spans 15 amino acids.

This clonotype turned up a few times. The gene calls are TRBV20-1 and TRBJ1-2; TRBD1 matches at 10 bases. CDR1 and CDR2 from the germline V gene are DFQATT and SNEGSKA (reference sequence). V lost 1 base, J lost 2 bases, and 4 bases stayed unmatched. CDR3 length: 15 residues. DNA of the CDR3: TGCAGTGCTAGAGTAACGACAGGGGGCAACTATGGCTACACCTTC. Translated: CSARVTTGGNYGYTF.

The gene calls are TRBV4-1 and TRBJ1-2; no reliable D call. Trimming removed 0 bases from V and 4 bases from J, with 9 bases in between. The CDR3 loop spans 14 amino acids. Germline CDR1 and CDR2: MGHRA and YSYEKL. Here the CDR3 DNA reads TGCGCCAGCAGCCAAGATTTGGGATTCTATGGCTACACCTTC. Its protein is CASSQDLGFYGYTF.

The chain has TRBV12-5 and TRBJ2-7; D gene ambiguous. CDR1 LGHNT and CDR2 FRNRAP come from the germline V gene. The CDR3 is 12 residues long. V was trimmed by 0 bases and J by 7 bases, leaving 7 bases between them. The chain's CDR3 is CASGLVMWEQYF. Here the CDR3 DNA reads TGTGCTAGTGGTTTGGTAATGTGGGAGCAGTACTTC.

The chain carries TRBV4-3 and TRBJ1-3; D gene uncertain. The V and J ends lost 3 bases and 4 bases respectively, with 7 bases between them. The germline gives CDR1 LGHNA, CDR2 YSLEER. The CDR3 contains 13 residues. As DNA, the CDR3 is TGCGCCAGCAGCCACCACTCCGGAAACACCATATATTTT. Its protein product is CASSHHSGNTIYF.

This clonotype has a handful of counts. CDR3 nucleotides: TGCAGTGCTAGAGATGGGGACAGCCTCTATGGCTACACCTTC. Translated: CSARDGDSLYGYTF. The chain carries TRBV20-1 and TRBJ1-2; TRBD1 matches at 7 bases. V dropped 0 bases and J dropped 4; count of bases not matched to a gene: 5. From germline, CDR1 is DFQATT and CDR2 SNEGSKA (reference sequence). The CDR3 is made up of 14 amino acids.

This chain connects TRBV5-6 to TRBJ1-2; 7 bases agree with TRBD1. Germline CDR1 reads SGHDT; CDR2 reads YYEEEE. CDR3 length: 16 amino acids. V lost 0 bases to trimming and J lost 0 bases; unmatched junction nucleotides: 5. The CDR3 region has the DNA TGTGCCAGCAGCTTGGCCCGACAGGGAACTAACTATGGCTACACCTTC. Its protein product is CASSLARQGTNYGYTF.

V gene TRBV12-3 or TRBV12-4 combines with J gene TRBJ1-2; D is unresolved. Trimming removed 2 bases at V and 3 bases at J, with 10 bases between. The CDR3 has 14 amino acids. CDR3 nucleotide sequence: TGTGCCAGCAGTTTATCGCTGGAGGACTATGGCTACACCTTC. Residues: CASSLSLEDYGYTF.

This clonotype was seen a handful of times. The CDR3 region has the DNA TGTGCCAGCAGGGGACAGAGGAATTATGGCTACACCTTC. It encodes CASRGQRNYGYTF. The J gene is TRBJ1-2, the V gene TRBV27, with 7 bases fitting TRBD1. This CDR3 comprises 13 residues. V gave up 6 bases and J gave up 5 bases; unmatched junction bases: 6. Germline CDR1 MNHEY, CDR2 SMNVEV (reference sequence).

This clonotype occurred a few times. The chain carries TRBV28 and TRBJ1-3; no clear D gene. Germline V gives CDR1 MDHEN, CDR2 SYDVKM. The CDR3 contains 13 residues. V gave up 7 bases and J gave up 5 bases, with 12 bases separating them. The CDR3 sequence: CASTLTERNTIYF. Here the CDR3 DNA reads TGTGCCAGCACCCTCACAGAGCGAAACACCATATATTTT.

This clonotype showed up just a few times. V gene TRBV19 combines with J gene TRBJ1-2, with a possible D match to TRBD1 (5 bases). Between the trimmed V and J ends, which lost 5 bases and 7 bases, there was a span of 20 bases. Germline values: CDR1 LNHDA, CDR2 SQIVND (reference sequence). The CDR3 covers 15 residues. CDR3 protein: CASSSPKSAQGGYTF. CDR3 sequence (DNA): TGTGCCAGTAGTTCCCCCAAATCGGCGCAGGGTGGCTACACCTTC.

V and J are TRBV4-2 and TRBJ1-1, with TRBD1 as a possible D gene (6 bases). CDR1 LGHNA and CDR2 YNFKEQ come from the germline V gene. Between the trimmed V and J ends, which lost 1 base and 3 bases, there was a span of 15 bases. The CDR3 loop spans 16 amino acids. The CDR3 DNA is TGTGCCAGCAGCCAAGGCGGGGGCGCCGGGGACACTGAAGCTTTCTTT. Amino acid sequence: CASSQGGGAGDTEAFF.

V gene TRBV7-8 combines with J gene TRBJ1-2; a possible D gene is TRBD1 (5 bases). Germline V gene lookup returns CDR1 SGHVS and CDR2 FQNEAQ. CDR3 length equals 13 residues. The germline V and J ends were trimmed by 2 bases and 4 bases, with 8 bases remaining between them. CDR3 sequence: CASSLMRGYGYTF. The CDR3 DNA is TGTGCCAGCAGCTTAATGAGGGGCTATGGCTACACCTTC.

The chain employs TRBV2 and TRBJ1-1, with TRBD1 as a possible D gene (5 bases). The CDR3 is 13 amino acids. V was trimmed by 4 bases and J by 1 base, leaving 7 bases between them. Per germline, CDR1 SNHLY and CDR2 FYNNEI. CDR3: CASSAGPNTEAFF. The CDR3 region has the DNA TGTGCCAGCAGTGCGGGGCCGAACACTGAAGCTTTCTTT.

The rearrangement uses TRBV6-1 and TRBJ2-2, with 7 positions matching TRBD2. Germline V gene data show CDR1 as MNHNS and CDR2 as SASEGT. V trimming: 6 bases; J trimming: 1 base; junction bases outside the gene matches: 8. The CDR3 spans 16 residues. CDR3 region: CASSQMTSRNTGELFF. As DNA, the CDR3 is TGTGCCAGCAGCCAAATGACTAGCCGGAACACCGGGGAGCTGTTTTTT.

The rearrangement uses TRBV27 and TRBJ2-7, with TRBD2 identical over 7 bases. This CDR3 comprises 16 residues. With 6 bases clipped from V and 7 bases from J, the junction kept 18 bases outside the gene matches. Germline loops: CDR1 MNHEY, CDR2 SMNVEV (reference sequence). CDR3 nucleotide sequence: TGTGCCAGCAGCCGACGGGGCGACGGGGGGTTTAGGGAGCAGTACTTC. This codes for CASSRRGDGGFREQYF.

V gene TRBV6-1 combines with J gene TRBJ1-2; TRBD1 matches 8 bases. The CDR3 length is 14 residues. V was clipped by 6 bases and J by 5 bases; unmatched bases: 8. The V gene's germline CDR1 is MNHNS and CDR2 SASEGT. The CDR3 reads CASRHRDRRYGYTF. The CDR3 DNA sequence: TGTGCCAGCAGGCACCGGGACAGGAGGTATGGCTACACCTTC.